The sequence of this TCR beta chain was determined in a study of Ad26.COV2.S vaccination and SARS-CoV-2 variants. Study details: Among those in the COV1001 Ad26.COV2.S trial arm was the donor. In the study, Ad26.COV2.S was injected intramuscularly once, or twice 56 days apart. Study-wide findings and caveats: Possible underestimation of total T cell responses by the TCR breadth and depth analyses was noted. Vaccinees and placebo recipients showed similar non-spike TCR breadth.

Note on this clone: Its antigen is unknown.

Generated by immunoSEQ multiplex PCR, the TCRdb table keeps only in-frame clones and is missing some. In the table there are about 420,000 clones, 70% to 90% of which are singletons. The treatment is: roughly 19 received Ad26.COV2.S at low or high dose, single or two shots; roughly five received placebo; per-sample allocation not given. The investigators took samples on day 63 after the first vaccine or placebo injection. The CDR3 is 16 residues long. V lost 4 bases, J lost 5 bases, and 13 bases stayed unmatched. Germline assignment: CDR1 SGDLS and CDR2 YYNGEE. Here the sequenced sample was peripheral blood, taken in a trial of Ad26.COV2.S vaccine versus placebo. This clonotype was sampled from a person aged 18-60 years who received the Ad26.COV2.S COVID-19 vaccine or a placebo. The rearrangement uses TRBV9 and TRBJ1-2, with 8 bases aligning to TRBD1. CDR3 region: CASSPSGTGGPYGYTF. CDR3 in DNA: TGTGCCAGCAGCCCTAGCGGGACAGGTGGACCTTATGGCTACACCTTC.